The present entry profiles one T cell receptor beta chain with its context. Its antigen is not known. Germline-derived CDR1 and CDR2 are SGHRS and YFSETQ. The length of the CDR3 is 14 residues. V was shortened by 0 bases and J by 4 bases, with 9 bases between the two germline ends. These data come from a study of Ad26.COV2.S vaccination and SARS-CoV-2 variants. Sequencing was performed with immunoSEQ multiplex PCR; in TCRdb, only in-frame clones are kept and a portion is missing. The sample lists approximately 350,000 clones, roughly 85% occurring once. Study conclusions and caveats: Post-vaccination spike-specific CD8+ and CD4+ T cell responses reportedly had substantial breadth.

Documented treatment: about 20 received Ad26.COV2.S at low or high dose, single or two shots; roughly five received placebo; per-sample allocation not given. Samples analyzed were those drawn on day 63 after the first vaccine or placebo injection. Sequencing was performed on peripheral blood, taken in a trial of Ad26.COV2.S vaccine versus placebo. This TCR derives from a person between 18 and 59 years old who received the Ad26.COV2.S COVID-19 vaccine or a placebo. The V gene is TRBV5-1, the J gene TRBJ2-3; perhaps TRBD2 as D (6 bases). Here the CDR3 reads CASSLAGRADTQYF. DNA of the CDR3: TGCGCCAGCAGCTTGGCCGGGAGAGCAGATACGCAGTATTTT.